A selection of T cell receptor beta chains follows, all from one sample in a study of T cells in Graves' hyperthyroidism and ophthalmopathy. Each CDR3 protein gets one entry after TCRdb re-called the multiplex PCR reads with MiXCR. Of just over 550,000 distinct CDR3 sequences in the sample, about half were seen once. The specimen was peripheral blood or thyroid tissue (not recorded which). All receptors derive from a woman younger than 35 with Graves' hyperthyroidism. CDR3s leave out the opening cysteine and the closing phenylalanine or tryptophan. Rows may omit the clone size; those that give it use once, few, many or a size class.

V gene: TRBV5-1; clone size: few; J gene: TRBJ2-7; CDR3 length: 10; CDR3 protein: ASSSVFYEQY
V gene: TRBV19; clone size: NA; J gene: TRBJ1-5; CDR3 length: 14; CDR3 protein: ASSHPSPRGNQPQH
V gene: TRBV7-9; clone size: NA; J gene: TRBJ2-7; CDR3 length: 13; CDR3 protein: ASSLPDRGMYEQY
V gene: TRBV29-1; clone size: NA; J gene: TRBJ2-2; CDR3 length: 10; CDR3 protein: SESHRNGELF
V gene: TRBV7-8; clone size: NA; J gene: TRBJ1-2; CDR3 length: 11; CDR3 protein: ASSEASLYGYT
V gene: TRBV20-1; clone size: NA; J gene: TRBJ1-6; CDR3 length: 15; CDR3 protein: SATPTGGSSYNSPLH
V gene: TRBV2; clone size: NA; J gene: TRBJ2-5; CDR3 length: 9; CDR3 protein: ASSEGQTQY
V gene: TRBV20-1; clone size: NA; J gene: TRBJ2-5; CDR3 length: 12; CDR3 protein: SARTSGLLGEQY
V gene: TRBV15; clone size: NA; J gene: TRBJ2-7; CDR3 length: 14; CDR3 protein: ATSRDPTGGTYEQY
V gene: TRBV7-8; clone size: NA; J gene: TRBJ1-4; CDR3 length: 14; CDR3 protein: ASSQDGQGGNEKLF
V gene: TRBV20-1; clone size: NA; J gene: TRBJ2-7; CDR3 length: 12; CDR3 protein: SARPGGQPYEQY
V gene: TRBV10-3; clone size: many; J gene: TRBJ1-5; CDR3 length: 13; CDR3 protein: AISESNRAGQPQH
V gene: TRBV19; clone size: NA; J gene: TRBJ2-2; CDR3 length: 11; CDR3 protein: ASSWMGVGELF
V gene: TRBV7-8; clone size: few; J gene: TRBJ1-5; CDR3 length: 13; CDR3 protein: ASSLSRQPNQPQH
V gene: TRBV7-4; clone size: few; J gene: TRBJ1-1; CDR3 length: 10; CDR3 protein: ASRGHGTEAF
V gene: TRBV7-8; clone size: few; J gene: TRBJ2-6; CDR3 length: 12; CDR3 protein: ASSLELGANVLT
V gene: TRBV15; clone size: many; J gene: TRBJ1-3; CDR3 length: 14; CDR3 protein: ATSRDVARSGNTIY
V gene: TRBV29-1; clone size: many; J gene: TRBJ2-5; CDR3 length: 12; CDR3 protein: SVEGLAGQETQY
V gene: TRBV10-3; clone size: many; J gene: TRBJ1-1; CDR3 length: 11; CDR3 protein: ATTGTATTEAF
V gene: TRBV24-1; clone size: NA; J gene: TRBJ1-2; CDR3 length: 13; CDR3 protein: ATSGFDRDAYGYT
V gene: TRBV20-1; clone size: few; J gene: TRBJ2-5; CDR3 length: 12; CDR3 protein: SAALAGGQETQY
V gene: TRBV12-3/TRBV12-4; clone size: NA; J gene: TRBJ1-2; CDR3 length: 8; CDR3 protein: ATGNYGYT
V gene: TRBV7-9; clone size: many; J gene: TRBJ1-1; CDR3 length: 12; CDR3 protein: ASSLAGENTEAF
V gene: TRBV10-3; clone size: NA; J gene: TRBJ2-5; CDR3 length: 14; CDR3 protein: AISDPRTSGGETQY
V gene: TRBV5-1; clone size: few; J gene: TRBJ1-1; CDR3 length: 11; CDR3 protein: ASSPGQGRGTF
V gene: TRBV7-3; clone size: NA; J gene: TRBJ1-2; CDR3 length: 11; CDR3 protein: ASSFGAAYGYT
V gene: TRBV10-2; clone size: NA; J gene: TRBJ2-7; CDR3 length: 12; CDR3 protein: ASSGRDRPYEQY
V gene: TRBV10-3; clone size: many; J gene: TRBJ2-7; CDR3 length: 11; CDR3 protein: AISNGQVAEQY
V gene: TRBV24-1; clone size: many; J gene: TRBJ1-1; CDR3 length: 10; CDR3 protein: ATRGSNTEAF
V gene: TRBV7-9; clone size: few; J gene: TRBJ1-4; CDR3 length: 11; CDR3 protein: ASSGTGGEKLF
V gene: TRBV29-1; clone size: NA; J gene: TRBJ2-2; CDR3 length: 11; CDR3 protein: SADSTNTGELF
V gene: TRBV10-3; clone size: NA; J gene: TRBJ1-1; CDR3 length: 10; CDR3 protein: ASRPQDTEAL
V gene: TRBV6-5; clone size: few; J gene: TRBJ1-5; CDR3 length: 12; CDR3 protein: ASSELWGAQPQH
V gene: TRBV3-1; clone size: few; J gene: TRBJ2-7; CDR3 length: 12; CDR3 protein: ASSQVAASYEQY
V gene: TRBV11-2; clone size: NA; J gene: TRBJ2-3; CDR3 length: 13; CDR3 protein: ASSLEIHGTDTQY
V gene: TRBV29-1; clone size: few; J gene: TRBJ2-7; CDR3 length: 11; CDR3 protein: SVATSGNYEQY
V gene: TRBV20-1; clone size: NA; J gene: TRBJ2-7; CDR3 length: 12; CDR3 protein: SAEGDAASYEQY
V gene: TRBV10-2; clone size: NA; J gene: TRBJ1-2; CDR3 length: 13; CDR3 protein: ASLKSRGQNYGYT
V gene: TRBV2; clone size: NA; J gene: TRBJ1-1; CDR3 length: 11; CDR3 protein: ASLSVRNTEAF
V gene: TRBV15; clone size: NA; J gene: TRBJ1-6; CDR3 length: 11; CDR3 protein: ATSRDEGSPLH
V gene: TRBV24-1; clone size: many; J gene: TRBJ1-2; CDR3 length: 12; CDR3 protein: ATSDRGRGYGYT
V gene: TRBV10-3; clone size: NA; J gene: TRBJ1-4; CDR3 length: 11; CDR3 protein: AISRTGAEKLF
V gene: TRBV15; clone size: NA; J gene: TRBJ2-6; CDR3 length: 15; CDR3 protein: ATSPRSGNYGANVLT
V gene: TRBV7-2; clone size: NA; J gene: TRBJ2-5; CDR3 length: 12; CDR3 protein: ASSLGQQEVTQY
V gene: TRBV2; clone size: many; J gene: TRBJ1-1; CDR3 length: 12; CDR3 protein: ASSESRGRDEAF
V gene: TRBV20-1; clone size: NA; J gene: TRBJ1-2; CDR3 length: 14; CDR3 protein: SAREAKDLTNYGFT
V gene: TRBV24-1; clone size: NA; J gene: TRBJ2-5; CDR3 length: 15; CDR3 protein: ATSELGLAGGIETQY
V gene: TRBV11-2; clone size: NA; J gene: TRBJ2-5; CDR3 length: 13; CDR3 protein: ASSPAGVGGMTQY
V gene: TRBV7-2; clone size: many; J gene: TRBJ2-7; CDR3 length: 11; CDR3 protein: ASSLGDGYEQY
V gene: TRBV2; clone size: NA; J gene: TRBJ1-2; CDR3 length: 11; CDR3 protein: ALPPGPIYGYT
V gene: TRBV7-2; clone size: few; J gene: TRBJ2-7; CDR3 length: 11; CDR3 protein: ASSFGFSYEQY
V gene: TRBV7-2; clone size: few; J gene: TRBJ1-5; CDR3 length: 11; CDR3 protein: ASSLAESTAQH
V gene: TRBV20-1; clone size: few; J gene: TRBJ2-7; CDR3 length: 7; CDR3 protein: SAGREQY
V gene: TRBV25-1; clone size: NA; J gene: TRBJ1-5; CDR3 length: 8; CDR3 protein: ARQGGPQH
V gene: TRBV10-3; clone size: NA; J gene: TRBJ1-1; CDR3 length: 13; CDR3 protein: AIQRADRENTEAF
V gene: TRBV2; clone size: NA; J gene: TRBJ2-7; CDR3 length: 10; CDR3 protein: ASRDLGLVQY